Here is one TCR beta chain with its context. As yet, its antigen is unknown. This entry comes from a study of blood T cells in healthy people across ages. Study results and limitations: Bulk PBMC profiling left naive and antigen-experienced comparisons inconclusive. TCR beta diversity per million T cells fell roughly linearly with age. Those diversity estimates obtained from one million T cells were thought to be underestimates.

There were healthy Caucasian individuals from Russia, aged roughly 6 to 95, serving as donors. With 0 bases removed from V and 7 bases from J, the gap between germline ends came to 15 bases. Germline V lookup: CDR1 WNHNN, CDR2 SYGVQD (reference sequence). The CDR3 covers 15 residues. A J-beta primer mix and a sample-barcoded 5' primer were used in a second PCR of roughly 6 to 12 cycles. TCRdb used MiXCR to reprocess the 5' RACE reads, holding one entry per CDR3 protein. The table records some 1.5 million distinct CDR3 sequences, roughly 27% of them present only once. The rearrangement links TRBV10-1 to TRBJ1-2, with D maybe TRBD1 (6 bases). The specimen sequenced was blood. The sequence was collected from a young woman in good health. The CDR3 nucleotides are TGCGCCAGCAGTGAGTCGGGGGCGAAAAGAGGTGGCTACACCTTC. Translated, it gives CASSESGAKRGGYTF.